Given below is one T cell receptor (beta chain) in context. The antigen is unknown. Indicated time point: pretreatment peripheral blood. Patient disease was locally advanced or metastatic urothelial carcinoma. The data were produced by immunoSEQ multiplex PCR, yet TCRdb's version contains in-frame clones alone and is incomplete. The data show fewer than 100,000 clones, with around 81% seen just once and about 6.7% held by the top ten. The data were taken from a study of PD-L1 blockade in urothelial cancer. Study as a whole: Beginning in about 2014, patients received atezolizumab, given as 1,200 mg intravenously every 3 weeks. The authors examined blood 3 weeks (second dose) and 6 weeks after treatment start.

Germline CDR1 and CDR2: MDHEN and SYDVKM. This CDR3 has 15 residues. The ends lost 7 bases at V and 5 bases at J; junction bases unmatched: 11. Study-wide results and caveats: More expansion of tumor-associated blood clones, seen at 3 weeks, marked durable-benefit patients.

This TCR was recovered from a man in his forties or fifties with urothelial cancer. The chain uses TRBV28 and TRBJ1-5; 7 bases agree with TRBD1. The source was PBMCs, collected around atezolizumab (anti-PD-L1) treatment. In DNA form, the CDR3 reads TGTGCCAGCACCCCTACAGGGGTTGGGGATCAGCCCCAGCATTTT. It translates to CASTPTGVGDQPQHF.